These 22 T cell receptor beta chains were sequenced from one sample in a study of T cells in Graves' hyperthyroidism and ophthalmopathy. RNA transcripts provided the source from which TCR beta CDR3 regions were amplified. The HTBI primer set served for first-round RT-PCR of the TCR CDR3. TCRdb reprocessed the multiplex PCR reads via MiXCR and lists one record per CDR3 protein. The data hold around 800,000 distinct CDR3 sequences, with about 38% observed a single time. Input material: blood. The source is a man between 18 and 29 years old with Graves' hyperthyroidism.

The chain combines TRBV19 with TRBJ2-6, with TRBD1 as a possible D gene (6 bases). With 2 bases removed from V and 0 bases from J, the gap between germline ends came to 17 bases. This CDR3 has 19 residues. Per the germline V gene, CDR1 is LNHDA and CDR2 is SQIVND (reference sequence). The CDR3 DNA sequence: TGTGCCAGTAGTATAACGACAGGTTATTACCTCTCTGGGGCCAACGTCCTGACTTTC. Translating gives CASSITTGYYLSGANVLTF. Together with reference TRBV19 and TRBJ2-6, the CDR3 gives the full variable domain: DGGITQSPKYLFRKEGQNVTLSCEQNLNHDAMYWYRQDPGQGLRLIYYSQIVNDFQKGDIAEGYSVSREKKESFPLTVTSAQKNPTAFYLCASSITTGYYLSGANVLTFGAGSRLTVL.

This clonotype was recorded a few times. V and J are TRBV20-1 and TRBJ2-7; no firm D call. The CDR3 consists of 12 residues. The germline V gene has CDR1 DFQATT and CDR2 SNEGSKA (reference sequence). V dropped 0 bases and J dropped 3 bases, with 6 bases sitting between them. CDR3 DNA sequence: TGCAGTGCTAGAGAAACCGACTACGAGCAGTACTTC. This codes for CSARETDYEQYF.

CDR3 in amino acids: CASSLEGQGMSPLHF. DNA for the CDR3: TGTGCCAGCAGCTTAGAGGGACAGGGGATGTCACCCCTCCACTTT. This sequence joins TRBV7-6 and TRBJ1-6, with 10 bases fitting TRBD1. Trimming took 1 base from V and 10 from J; bases not matched to a gene: 4. The CDR3 is 15 amino acids. From germline, CDR1 is SGHVS and CDR2 FNYEAQ. Filled out from reference TRBV7-6 and TRBJ1-6, the complete variable domain reads GAGVSQSPRYKVTKRGQDVALRCDPISGHVSLYWYRQALGQGPEFLTYFNYEAQQDKSGLPNDRFSAERPEGSISTLTIQRTEQRDSAMYRCASSLEGQGMSPLHFGNGTRLTVT.

This clonotype appeared many times. The chain has TRBV15 and TRBJ1-5, with D unresolved. Trimming left V 9 bases short and J 6 bases short, with 18 bases between. Looked up from germline, CDR1 is LNHNV and CDR2 is YYDKDF (reference sequence). This CDR3 has 14 residues. The CDR3 DNA reads as TGTGCCACTAGCCGGGAGGGATATGGTCAGCCCCAGCATTTT. This encodes CATSREGYGQPQHF.

In this sample, this clonotype turned up a few times. CDR3 bases: TGCAGTGCCACGGACCGAACCTCTGGAAACACCATATATTTT. The encoded protein is CSATDRTSGNTIYF. The chain couples TRBV20-1 to TRBJ1-3; no reliable D call. Germline assignment: CDR1 DFQATT and CDR2 SNEGSKA (reference sequence). CDR3 length: 14 residues. Trimming took 6 bases from V and 0 from J, leaving 12 bases between them.

The chain combines TRBV2 with TRBJ2-5; TRBD2 matches at 12 bases. Germline loops: CDR1 SNHLY, CDR2 FYNNEI. Unmatched junction bases numbered 16, after V lost 5 bases and J lost 0 bases. This CDR3 has 20 amino acids. The CDR3 protein is CASSYSPLGLAGSYQETQYF. The CDR3 coding sequence is TGTGCCAGCAGTTACTCGCCACTCGGACTAGCGGGATCGTACCAAGAGACCCAGTACTTC.

This clonotype occurred a few times. This chain joins TRBV9 and TRBJ1-4; no firm D call. The germline gives CDR1 SGDLS, CDR2 YYNGEE. The CDR3 has 14 residues. Deletions cut 4 bases from V and 3 bases from J, with 10 bases between. In DNA, the CDR3 is TGTGCCAGCAGCTTCCGGGCCTCTAATGAAAAACTGTTTTTT. Protein product: CASSFRASNEKLFF. Supplemented by reference TRBV9 and TRBJ1-4, the full variable domain reads DSGVTQTPKHLITATGQRVTLRCSPRSGDLSVYWYQQSLDQGLQFLIQYYNGEERAKGNILERFSAQQFPDLHSELNLSSLELGDSALYFCASSFRASNEKLFFGSGTQLSVL.

The J gene is TRBJ1-1, the V gene TRBV9, with unresolved D. The germline V gene has CDR1 SGDLS and CDR2 YYNGEE. Deletions cut 4 bases from V and 3 bases from J, with 16 bases between. This CDR3 region has 15 residues. CDR3 DNA sequence: TGTGCCAGCAGCTTATCCTCCACGGGCTACACTGAAGCTTTCTTT. Protein: CASSLSSTGYTEAFF.

This clonotype was detected many times. The V gene is TRBV10-3, the J gene TRBJ2-5; 8 bases match TRBD1. The V segment lost 0 bases and the J segment 4 bases; nucleotides outside the gene matches: 1. Germline-derived CDR1 and CDR2 are ENHRY and SYGVKD. This CDR3 is built from 14 residues. CDR3 in amino acids: CAISESRGRETQYF. The CDR3 DNA sequence: TGTGCCATCAGTGAGTCCAGGGGGCGAGAGACCCAGTACTTC.

This clonotype came up a few times. The V and J genes are TRBV20-1 and TRBJ1-1; D gene ambiguous. This CDR3 spans 11 amino acids. V was cut by 6 bases and J by 2 bases, with 7 bases left in between. Germline CDR1 reads DFQATT; CDR2 reads SNEGSKA (reference sequence). CDR3: CSAPTNTEAFF. The CDR3 nucleotides are TGCAGTGCCCCCACTAACACTGAAGCTTTCTTT.

In this sample, this clonotype turned up a few times. This CDR3 is CSVAGQAGETQYF. In DNA, the CDR3 is TGCAGCGTGGCGGGACAGGCGGGCGAGACCCAGTACTTC. V gene TRBV29-1 combines with J gene TRBJ2-5; 8 bases are shared with TRBD1. Per germline, CDR1 SQVTM and CDR2 ANQGSEA. The CDR3 loop spans 13 amino acids. Trimming at V came to 6 bases and at J to 5 bases, leaving 8 bases not matched to a gene.

This clonotype was counted between two and nine times. The chain combines TRBV4-3 with TRBJ1-1; tentative D call: TRBD1 (5 bases). Germline loops: CDR1 LGHNA, CDR2 YSLEER. CDR3 length equals 14 residues. The V gene lost 3 bases and the J gene lost 8 bases, with 16 bases spanning the gap. The CDR3 DNA sequence: TGCGCCAGCAGCCATGCCGGGGCCGTACCCGAAGCTTTCTTT. It specifies CASSHAGAVPEAFF.

The chain recombines TRBV2 with TRBJ2-3; D is tentatively TRBD1 or TRBD2 (5 bases each). The germline V gene encodes CDR1 SNHLY and CDR2 FYNNEI. The ends were cut back, 4 bases at V and 1 base at J, with 12 bases in the middle. The CDR3 sequence is 15 residues long. The CDR3 sequence: CASSARQGGTDTQYF. CDR3 DNA: TGTGCCAGCAGTGCGCGGCAGGGAGGCACAGATACGCAGTATTTT.

This clonotype was seen more than once but under ten times. The V and J genes are TRBV20-1 and TRBJ2-7; tentatively, D is TRBD1 (6 bases). The germline V and J ends were trimmed by 0 bases and 3 bases, with 12 bases remaining between them. Germline CDR1 and CDR2: DFQATT and SNEGSKA (reference sequence). This CDR3 spans 14 amino acids. This CDR3 reads CSARDSDSLYEQYF. DNA for the CDR3: TGCAGTGCTAGAGACTCGGACAGCCTCTACGAGCAGTACTTC.

Only a few counts were recorded for this clonotype. The chain has TRBV12-3 or TRBV12-4 and TRBJ1-1; 7 nucleotides match TRBD1. V lost 6 bases to trimming and J lost 2 bases; unmatched junction nucleotides: 9. The CDR3 covers 15 residues. The CDR3 DNA sequence: TGTGCCAGCAGCGCCGGGACAGTTATTAACACTGAAGCTTTCTTT. Protein: CASSAGTVINTEAFF.

This clonotype has at least ten counts. The genes are TRBV29-1 and TRBJ2-5, with 13 positions matching TRBD2. The CDR3 loop spans 14 amino acids. The V segment lost 7 bases and the J segment 2 bases; nucleotides outside the gene matches: 4. Germline V gives CDR1 SQVTM, CDR2 ANQGSEA. The CDR3 DNA follows: TGCAGCGGCGAACTAGCGGGAGGGCAAGAGACCCAGTACTTC. Encoded protein: CSGELAGGQETQYF.

The V and J genes are TRBV9 and TRBJ1-4, with D uncertain. Trimming left V 3 bases short and J 2 bases short, with 8 bases between. Germline V gene lookup returns CDR1 SGDLS and CDR2 YYNGEE. CDR3 length: 14 amino acids. In DNA, the CDR3 is TGTGCCAGCAGCGCCTCCGGGACTAATGAAAAACTGTTTTTT. Its translation is CASSASGTNEKLFF.

The chain recombines TRBV7-9 with TRBJ1-1; 11 bases fit TRBD1. The V and J ends lost 1 base and 7 bases, in that order; junction bases with no gene match: 5. Germline V lookup: CDR1 SEHNR, CDR2 FQNEAQ (reference sequence). The CDR3 is 15 amino acids. The CDR3 here is CASSLVRTGGREAFF. The CDR3 coding sequence is TGTGCCAGCAGCTTAGTCAGGACAGGGGGCCGTGAAGCTTTCTTT.

This clonotype came up a few times. One junction end does not reproduce the germline sequence, and a read error may be involved. The chain recombines TRBV7-9 with TRBJ2-7; TRBD2 matches at 7 bases. Germline CDR1 SEHNR, CDR2 FQNEAQ (reference sequence). The CDR3 totals 16 residues. The CDR3 DNA reads TGCGCCAGCAGCCAAGATCGGGCGGGAGTAGTCTACGAGCAGTACTTC. It translates to CASSQDRAGVVYEQYF.

This clonotype has more than one count but fewer than ten. This chain uses TRBV19 with TRBJ1-6; the D gene is possibly TRBD1 (5 bases). Germline V gene sequence: CDR1 LNHDA, CDR2 SQIVND (reference sequence). The ends were cut back, 3 bases at V and 0 bases at J, with 24 bases in the middle. CDR3 length equals 21 residues. This CDR3 is CASSIGKQSPGRLSYNSPLHF. In DNA, the CDR3 is TGTGCCAGTAGTATCGGGAAACAATCACCGGGACGGCTCTCCTATAATTCACCCCTCCACTTT.

The sample holds many counts of this clonotype. The rearrangement links TRBV12-3 or TRBV12-4 to TRBJ1-2, with TRBD1 as a possible D gene (6 bases). This CDR3 region has 12 residues. V was trimmed by 4 bases and J by 8 bases, leaving 11 bases between them. The CDR3 here is CASSYTGLGYTF. In DNA, the CDR3 is TGTGCCAGCAGTTACACAGGGCTCGGCTACACCTTC.

Ten or more counts support this clonotype. The rearrangement uses TRBV10-3 and TRBJ2-7; TRBD2 matches at 10 bases. CDR1 and CDR2 (germline): ENHRY, SYGVKD. This CDR3 comprises 13 residues. The V gene end was trimmed by 8 bases and the J gene end by 3 bases; junction bases not matched to a gene: 4. The DNA for the CDR3 is TGTGCCATCTCCCCTAGCGGGAGCTACGAGCAGTACTTC. Translation gives CAISPSGSYEQYF.